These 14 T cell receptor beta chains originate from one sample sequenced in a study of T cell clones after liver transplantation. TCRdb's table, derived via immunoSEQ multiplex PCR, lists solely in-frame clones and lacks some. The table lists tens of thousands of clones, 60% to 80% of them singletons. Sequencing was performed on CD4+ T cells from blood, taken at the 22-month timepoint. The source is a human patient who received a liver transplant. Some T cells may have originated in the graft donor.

The CDR3 nucleotides are TGTGCCACCAGCAGAGGAGACGCCTCCACGAACACCGGGGAGCTGTTTTTT. It encodes CATSRGDASTNTGELFF. This sequence joins TRBV15 and TRBJ2-2; D is unclear. Germline V gene data show CDR1 as LNHNV and CDR2 as YYDKDF (reference sequence). Trimming took 1 base from V and 0 from J, leaving 12 bases between them. This CDR3 is 17 amino acids long.

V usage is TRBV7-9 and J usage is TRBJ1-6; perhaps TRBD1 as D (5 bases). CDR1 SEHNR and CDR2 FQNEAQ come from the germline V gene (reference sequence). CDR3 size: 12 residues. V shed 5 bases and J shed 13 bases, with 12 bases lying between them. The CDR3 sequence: CASSPRTLPLHF. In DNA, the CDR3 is TGTGCCAGCAGCCCAAGGACACTGCCCCTCCACTTT. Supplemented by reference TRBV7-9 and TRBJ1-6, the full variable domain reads DTGVSQNPRHKITKRGQNVTFRCDPISEHNRLYWYRQTLGQGPEFLTYFQNEAQLEKSRLLSDRFSAERPKGSFSTLEIQRTEQGDSAMYLCASSPRTLPLHFGNGTRLTVT.

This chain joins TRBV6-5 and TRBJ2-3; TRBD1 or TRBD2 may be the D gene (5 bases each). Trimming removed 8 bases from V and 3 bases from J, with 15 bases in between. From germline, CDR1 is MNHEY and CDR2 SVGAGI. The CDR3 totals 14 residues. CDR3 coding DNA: TGTGCCAGCGGCGGTAGAGGGGCAACAGATACGCAGTATTTT. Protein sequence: CASGGRGATDTQYF.

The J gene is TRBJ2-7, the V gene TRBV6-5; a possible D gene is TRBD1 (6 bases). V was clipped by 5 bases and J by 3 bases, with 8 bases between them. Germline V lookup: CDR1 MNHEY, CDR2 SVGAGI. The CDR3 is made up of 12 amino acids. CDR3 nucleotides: TGTGCCAGCAGTGGGGACATCTACGAGCAGTACTTC. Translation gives CASSGDIYEQYF.

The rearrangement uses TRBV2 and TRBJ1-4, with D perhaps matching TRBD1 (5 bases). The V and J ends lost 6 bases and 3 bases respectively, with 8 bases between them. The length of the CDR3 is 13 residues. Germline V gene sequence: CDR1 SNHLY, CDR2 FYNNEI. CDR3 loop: CASSREANEKLFF. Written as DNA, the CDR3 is TGTGCCAGCAGCAGGGAGGCTAATGAAAAACTGTTTTTT.

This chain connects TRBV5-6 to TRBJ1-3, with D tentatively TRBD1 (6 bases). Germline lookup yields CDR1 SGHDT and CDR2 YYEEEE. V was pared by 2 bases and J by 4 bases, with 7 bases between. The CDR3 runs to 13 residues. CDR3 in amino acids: CASSFDRGNTIYF. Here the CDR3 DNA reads TGTGCCAGCAGCTTTGACAGGGGAAACACCATATATTTT.

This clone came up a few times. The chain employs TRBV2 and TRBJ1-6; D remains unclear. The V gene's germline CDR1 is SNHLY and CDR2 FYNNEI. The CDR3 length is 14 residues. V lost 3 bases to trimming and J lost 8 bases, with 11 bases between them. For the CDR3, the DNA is TGTGCCAGCAGTGAGGCATTACTCTATTCACCCCTCCACTTT. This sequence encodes CASSEALLYSPLHF.

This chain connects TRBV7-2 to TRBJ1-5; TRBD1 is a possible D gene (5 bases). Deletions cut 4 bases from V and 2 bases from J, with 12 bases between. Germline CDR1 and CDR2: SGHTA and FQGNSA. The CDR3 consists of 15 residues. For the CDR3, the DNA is TGTGCCAGCAGCTCCCAAGGGGCGGGCAATCAGCCCCAGCATTTT. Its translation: CASSSQGAGNQPQHF.

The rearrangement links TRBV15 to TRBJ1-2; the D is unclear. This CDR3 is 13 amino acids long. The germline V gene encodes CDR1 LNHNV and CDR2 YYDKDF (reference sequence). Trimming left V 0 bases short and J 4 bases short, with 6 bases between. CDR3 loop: CATSRERGYGYTF. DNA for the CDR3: TGTGCCACCAGCAGAGAGCGAGGCTATGGCTACACCTTC.

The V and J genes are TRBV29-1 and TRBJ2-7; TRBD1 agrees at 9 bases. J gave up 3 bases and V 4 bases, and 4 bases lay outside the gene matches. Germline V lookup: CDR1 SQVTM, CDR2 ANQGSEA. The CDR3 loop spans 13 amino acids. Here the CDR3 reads CSVGGTGSYEQYF. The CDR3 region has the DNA TGCAGCGTTGGAGGGACAGGGAGCTACGAGCAGTACTTC.

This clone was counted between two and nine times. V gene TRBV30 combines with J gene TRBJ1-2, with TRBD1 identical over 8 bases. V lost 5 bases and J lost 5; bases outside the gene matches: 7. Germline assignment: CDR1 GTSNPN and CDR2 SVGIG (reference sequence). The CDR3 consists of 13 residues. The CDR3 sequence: CAWQGALGYGYTF. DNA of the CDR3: TGTGCCTGGCAGGGGGCGCTTGGGTATGGCTACACCTTC. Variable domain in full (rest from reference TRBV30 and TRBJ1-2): SQTIHQWPATLVQPVGSPLSLECTVEGTSNPNLYWYRQAAGRGLQLLFYSVGIGQISSEVPQNLSASRPQDRQFILSSKKLLLSDSGFYLCAWQGALGYGYTFGSGTRLTVV.

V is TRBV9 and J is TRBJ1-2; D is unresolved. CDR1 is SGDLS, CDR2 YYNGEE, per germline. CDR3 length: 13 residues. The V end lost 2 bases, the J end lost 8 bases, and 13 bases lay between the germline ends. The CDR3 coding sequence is TGTGCCAGCAGCGTTCTCTATGATAGGGGCTACACCTTC. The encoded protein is CASSVLYDRGYTF.

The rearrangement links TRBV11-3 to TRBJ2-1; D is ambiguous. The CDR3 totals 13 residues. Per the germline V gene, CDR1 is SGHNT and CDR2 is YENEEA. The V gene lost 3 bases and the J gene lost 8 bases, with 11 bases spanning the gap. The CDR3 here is CASSFQYLDEQFF. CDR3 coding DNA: TGTGCCAGCAGCTTTCAATACCTTGATGAGCAGTTCTTC.

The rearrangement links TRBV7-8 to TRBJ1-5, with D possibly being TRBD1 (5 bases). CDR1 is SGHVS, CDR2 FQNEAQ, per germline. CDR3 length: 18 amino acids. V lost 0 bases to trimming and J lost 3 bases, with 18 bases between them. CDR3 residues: CASSLANPVGAPNQPQHF. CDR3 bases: TGTGCCAGCAGCTTAGCCAACCCGGTCGGGGCCCCCAATCAGCCCCAGCATTTT.